Sequencing of this TCR beta chain was carried out in a study of tumor and adjacent non-tumor tissue in lung cancer. Study as a whole: Patients comprised about a dozen adenocarcinoma, 2 squamous cell carcinoma and 1 small cell lung cancer. Study-wide points: Normal lung showed higher cumulative top 100 clone frequency than tumor. TCR diversity was significantly greater in tumor than normal lung tissue. Higher tumor TCR diversity was associated with shorter survival.

RNA was extracted from bulk tissue without any cell sorting. Distant lung tissue was collected more than 3 cm away from the tumor edge. Germline V gives CDR1 MGHDK, CDR2 SYGVNS. The CDR3 runs to 16 residues. J gave up 11 bases and V 9 bases, and 16 bases lay outside the gene matches. A remark on this clonotype: Its antigen remains unknown.

A modified ARM-PCR protocol with three rounds of nested PCR amplified TCRbeta. TCRdb re-called the multiplex PCR reads through MiXCR, storing one row per CDR3 protein. The profile shows about 110,000 distinct CDR3 sequences, under 65% of them singletons. The V call is TRBV25-1, the J call TRBJ1-6, with 10 bases matching TRBD1. This TCR was recovered from a man between 60 and 75 years old with non-small cell lung cancer. What was sequenced was distant non-tumor lung tissue. The DNA of the CDR3 is TGTGCCAGTAGGGGGGGGACAGGGGTTCCGATGGCACCCCTCCACTTT. It is translated as CASRGGTGVPMAPLHF. Full variable domain (missing parts from reference TRBV25-1 and TRBJ1-6): EADIYQTPRYLVIGTGKKITLECSQTMGHDKMYWYQQDPGMELHLIHYSYGVNSTEKGDLSSESTVSRIRTEHFPLTLESARPSHTSQYLCASRGGTGVPMAPLHFGNGTRLTVT.